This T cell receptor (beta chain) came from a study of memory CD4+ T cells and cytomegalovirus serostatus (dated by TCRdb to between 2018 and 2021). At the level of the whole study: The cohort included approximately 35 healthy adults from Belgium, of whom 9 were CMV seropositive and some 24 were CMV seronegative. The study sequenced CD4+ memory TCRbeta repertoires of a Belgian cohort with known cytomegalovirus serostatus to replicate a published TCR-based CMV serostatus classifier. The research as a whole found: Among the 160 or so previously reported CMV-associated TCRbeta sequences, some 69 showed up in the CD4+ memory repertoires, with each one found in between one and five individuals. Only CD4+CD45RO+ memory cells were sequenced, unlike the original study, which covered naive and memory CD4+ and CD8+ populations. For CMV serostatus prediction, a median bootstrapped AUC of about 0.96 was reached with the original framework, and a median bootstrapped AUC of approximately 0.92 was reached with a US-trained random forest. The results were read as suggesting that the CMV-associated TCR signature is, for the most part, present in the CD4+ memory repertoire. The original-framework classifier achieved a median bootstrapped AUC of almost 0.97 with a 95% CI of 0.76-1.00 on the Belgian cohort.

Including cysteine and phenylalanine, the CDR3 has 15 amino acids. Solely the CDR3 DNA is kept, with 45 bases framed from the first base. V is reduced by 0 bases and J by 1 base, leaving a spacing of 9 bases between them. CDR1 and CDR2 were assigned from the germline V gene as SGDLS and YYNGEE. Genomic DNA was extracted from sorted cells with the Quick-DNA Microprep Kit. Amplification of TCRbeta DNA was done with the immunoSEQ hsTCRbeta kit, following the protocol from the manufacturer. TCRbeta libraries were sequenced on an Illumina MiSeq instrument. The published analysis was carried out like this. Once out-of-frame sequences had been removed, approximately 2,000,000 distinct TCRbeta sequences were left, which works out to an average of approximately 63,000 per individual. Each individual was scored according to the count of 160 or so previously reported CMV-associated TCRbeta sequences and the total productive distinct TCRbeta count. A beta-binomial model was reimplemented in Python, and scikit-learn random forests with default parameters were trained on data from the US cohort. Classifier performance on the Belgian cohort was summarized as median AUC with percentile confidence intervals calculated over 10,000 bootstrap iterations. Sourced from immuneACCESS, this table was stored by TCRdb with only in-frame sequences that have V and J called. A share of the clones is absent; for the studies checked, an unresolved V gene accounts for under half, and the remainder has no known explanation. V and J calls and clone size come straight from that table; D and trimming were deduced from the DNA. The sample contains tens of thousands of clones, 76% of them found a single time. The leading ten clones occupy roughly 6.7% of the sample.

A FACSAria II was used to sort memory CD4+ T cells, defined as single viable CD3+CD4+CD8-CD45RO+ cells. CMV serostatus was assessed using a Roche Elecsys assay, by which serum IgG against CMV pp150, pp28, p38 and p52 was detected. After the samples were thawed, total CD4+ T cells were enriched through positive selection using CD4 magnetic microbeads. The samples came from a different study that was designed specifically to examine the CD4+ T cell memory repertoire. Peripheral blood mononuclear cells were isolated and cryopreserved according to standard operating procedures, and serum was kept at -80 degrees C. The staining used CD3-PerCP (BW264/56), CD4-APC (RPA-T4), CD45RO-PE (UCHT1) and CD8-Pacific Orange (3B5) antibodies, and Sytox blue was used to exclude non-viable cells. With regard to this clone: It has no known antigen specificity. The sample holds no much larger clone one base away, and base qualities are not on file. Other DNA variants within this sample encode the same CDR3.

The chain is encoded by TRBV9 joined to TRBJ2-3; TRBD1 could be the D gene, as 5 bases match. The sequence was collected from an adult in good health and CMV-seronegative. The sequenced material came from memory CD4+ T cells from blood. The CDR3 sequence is CASSVEQGRTDTQYF. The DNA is TGTGCCAGCAGCGTAGAGCAGGGTCGCACAGATACGCAGTATTTT.